This T cell receptor beta chain was obtained from a study of PD-1 blockade in mismatch repair-deficient tumors. Study-level background: All were previously treated, progressing patients with around 12 mismatch repair-deficient cancer types.

Mismatch repair deficiency was confirmed in all patients, by PCR or immunohistochemistry. This CDR3 has 16 amino acids. J gave up 7 bases and V 5 bases, and 8 bases lay outside the gene matches. Some clones are missing from TCRdb's copy, which holds only in-frame ones; the method was immunoSEQ multiplex PCR. This table has about 49,000 clones, around three quarters appearing once. The rearrangement uses TRBV5-3 and TRBJ2-1; TRBD2 matches at 14 bases. TRBV5-3 is assigned to the ORF class and has an uncertain function. Source: PBMCs, taken before pembrolizumab treatment. The sequence was collected from an adult with mismatch repair-deficient cancer. The CDR3 loop is CARSRPGTSGRNEQFF. The DNA of the CDR3 is TGTGCCAGAAGTAGACCCGGGACTAGCGGGAGAAATGAGCAGTTCTTC.